This TCR beta chain was retrieved from a study of blood T cell repertoires in COVID-19. Study-wide context: COVID-19 samples from acute and convalescent phases originated in the United States, Italy and Spain. PBMCs, B-cell-depleted T cells, or T cells provided the cDNA or gDNA that made up the material.

Assay used: immunoSEQ multiplex PCR; TCRdb lists only in-frame clones, some missing. This table has hundreds of thousands of clones, less than 90% appearing once. CDR1 SEHNR and CDR2 FQNEAQ come from the germline V gene (reference sequence). The CDR3 covers 15 residues. V dropped 4 bases and J dropped 3; count of bases not matched to a gene: 3. The sequencing input was peripheral blood. The chain couples TRBV7-9 to TRBJ2-3; 11 bases are a match to TRBD2. This receptor was taken from a woman older than 75 with active or convalescent COVID-19. For the CDR3, the DNA is TGTGCCAGCAGCTCGGGACTAGCGGTAACAGATACGCAGTATTTT. It codes for CASSSGLAVTDTQYF.